Given below is one T cell receptor beta chain in context. Its cognate antigen is unknown. The data are from a study of response to subunit inactivated influenza vaccine. V lost 6 bases and J lost 3; bases outside the gene matches: 5. CDR1 and CDR2 (germline): DFQATT, SNEGSKA (reference sequence). CDR3 length equals 14 residues. General observations from the study: That few new T cells are recruited by each seasonal influenza vaccination was the authors' suggestion.

In TCRdb, the RT-PCR reads were re-called with MiXCR into one record per CDR3 protein. The data hold approximately 310,000 distinct CDR3 sequences, with 20% to 25% observed a single time. This sequence originates from a man aged 45 to 75 who received an inactivated influenza vaccine. The sample here was PBMCs from blood, taken approximately 22 months after vaccination. The V call is TRBV20-1, the J call TRBJ2-1; 10 positions match TRBD1. The CDR3 loop is CSAGTGAIYNEQFF. CDR3 DNA sequence: TGCAGTGCCGGGACAGGGGCAATCTACAATGAGCAGTTCTTC.